The 21 T cell receptor beta chains below all came from one sample that was sequenced in a study of shared T cell receptors in the human thymus. Sequencing used immunoSEQ multiplex PCR; TCRdb keeps in-frame clones, though not all of them. The sample holds hundreds of thousands of clones; 75% to 80% are singletons and the top ten take roughly 0.013%. These same data were also listed under a study on human thymus T cells.

Sequenced input: thymocytes. The receptors originated from a boy in the first two years of life with a congenital heart defect.

CDR3 DNA sequence: TGTGCCAGCAGCCCAAAGGGCGGGAAGTACGAGCAGTACTTC. This sequence encodes CASSPKGGKYEQYF. The chain couples TRBV27 to TRBJ2-7, with D possibly matching TRBD2 (6 bases). The V end was cut by 6 bases, the J end by 4 bases, with 16 bases between. Per the germline V gene, CDR1 is MNHEY and CDR2 is SMNVEV (reference sequence). The CDR3 spans 14 residues.

The chain joins TRBV27 to TRBJ1-4; the match to TRBD1 covers 11 bases. The CDR3 length is 20 residues. From germline, CDR1 is MNHEY and CDR2 SMNVEV (reference sequence). J was trimmed by 1 base and V by 7 bases; bases with no gene match: 17. The DNA of the CDR3 is TGTGCCAGCAACACCAATTATCCTTCGGACAGGGGGCGAACTAATGAAAAACTGTTTTTT. Its protein product is CASNTNYPSDRGRTNEKLFF. Full variable domain (remainder filled in from reference TRBV27 and TRBJ1-4): EAQVTQNPRYLITVTGKKLTVTCSQNMNHEYMSWYRQDPGLGLRQIYYSMNVEVTDKGDVPEGYKVSRKEKRNFPLILESPSPNQTSLYFCASNTNYPSDRGRTNEKLFFGSGTQLSVL.

The chain employs TRBV28 and TRBJ2-3; 11 nucleotides align to TRBD2. J was trimmed by 0 bases and V by 3 bases; bases with no gene match: 14. Germline V gene data show CDR1 as MDHEN and CDR2 as SYDVKM. This CDR3 spans 20 amino acids. The CDR3 protein is CASSLGSGTSGPTSTDTQYF. The CDR3 DNA reads as TGTGCCAGCAGTTTGGGGTCCGGGACTAGCGGACCCACTAGCACAGATACGCAGTATTTT.

The CDR3 is CASSPVGGNTEAFF. The CDR3 region has the DNA TGTGCCAGCTCACCAGTGGGGGGGAACACTGAAGCTTTCTTT. This chain joins TRBV18 and TRBJ1-1, with a possible D match to TRBD1 (5 bases). V lost 2 bases to trimming and J lost 1 base, with 8 bases between them. From germline, CDR1 is KGHSH and CDR2 LQKENI. The CDR3 runs to 14 residues.

The chain links TRBV4-3 to TRBJ2-1, with a weak D call TRBD2 (5 bases). Trimming stripped 0 bases from V and 4 bases from J, with 19 bases between. The CDR3 sequence is 18 residues long. Germline V gene lookup returns CDR1 LGHNA and CDR2 YSLEER. The CDR3: CASSQEDPTQRSYNEQFF. DNA for the CDR3: TGCGCCAGCAGCCAAGAGGACCCAACCCAGCGGAGTTACAATGAGCAGTTCTTC.

The rearrangement joins TRBV5-1 to TRBJ2-7; 10 bases are shared with TRBD2. With 1 base clipped from V and 5 bases from J, the junction kept 6 bases outside the gene matches. CDR3 length: 15 residues. Germline CDR1 reads SGHRS; CDR2 reads YFSETQ. The CDR3 sequence is CASSLTSGKLHEQYF. The CDR3, as DNA: TGCGCCAGCAGCTTGACTAGCGGGAAGCTCCACGAGCAGTACTTC.

CDR3 DNA sequence: TGTGCCAGCAGAAGCGGTAGCTCCTACAATGAGCAGTTCTTC. This encodes CASRSGSSYNEQFF. V usage is TRBV2 and J usage is TRBJ2-1, with D tentatively TRBD2 (5 bases). The CDR3 is 14 residues long. V was clipped by 6 bases and J by 0 bases, with 9 bases between them. CDR1 is SNHLY, CDR2 FYNNEI, per germline. The whole variable domain, remainder taken from reference TRBV2 and TRBJ2-1, is EPEVTQTPSHQVTQMGQEVILRCVPISNHLYFYWYRQILGQKVEFLVSFYNNEISEKSEIFDDQFSVERPDGSNFTLKIRSTKLEDSAMYFCASRSGSSYNEQFFGPGTRLTVL.

The V call is TRBV27, the J call TRBJ1-5; D uncertain. Per the germline V gene, CDR1 is MNHEY and CDR2 is SMNVEV (reference sequence). The CDR3 consists of 13 residues. The V end lost 4 bases, the J end lost 7 bases, and 11 bases lay between the germline ends. CDR3 sequence (DNA): TGTGCCAGCAGTTCCGGAAAGAGGCAGCCCCAGCATTTT. Translating gives CASSSGKRQPQHF.

The gene calls are TRBV5-1 and TRBJ2-7, with D tentatively TRBD1 (5 bases). The CDR3 totals 14 residues. Trimming removed 3 bases from V and 2 bases from J, with 12 bases in between. Germline assignment: CDR1 SGHRS and CDR2 YFSETQ. DNA of the CDR3: TGCGCCAGCAGCTCGGACAACTCTACCTACGAGCAGTACTTC. Protein: CASSSDNSTYEQYF. The full variable domain, its missing parts supplied by reference TRBV5-1 and TRBJ2-7, is KAGVTQTPRYLIKTRGQQVTLSCSPISGHRSVSWYQQTPGQGLQFLFEYFSETQRNKGNFPGRFSGRQFSNSRSEMNVSTLELGDSALYLCASSSDNSTYEQYFGPGTRLTVT.

The chain has TRBV19 and TRBJ2-1; 9 nucleotides align to TRBD2. The CDR3 is made up of 16 amino acids. The J segment lost 2 bases and the V segment lost 6 bases, leaving 8 bases of the junction unmatched. Per germline, CDR1 LNHDA and CDR2 SQIVND (reference sequence). The CDR3 spells CASSKQREVPYNEQFF. CDR3 coding DNA: TGTGCCAGTAGCAAACAGCGGGAGGTTCCCTACAATGAGCAGTTCTTC.

V gene TRBV6-5 combines with J gene TRBJ2-1; 8 nucleotides align to TRBD2. The germline CDR1 and CDR2 sequences are MNHEY and SVGAGI. The CDR3 length is 14 residues. V gave up 7 bases and J gave up 7 bases; unmatched junction bases: 9. The chain's CDR3 is CASITGREENEQFF. CDR3 nucleotides: TGTGCCAGCATCACGGGGCGGGAGGAAAATGAGCAGTTCTTC.

V and J are TRBV5-1 and TRBJ1-1, with D uncertain. Germline V gene sequence: CDR1 SGHRS, CDR2 YFSETQ. The length of the CDR3 is 16 residues. V lost 4 bases to trimming and J lost 0 bases, with 16 bases between them. The CDR3, as DNA: TGCGCCAGCAGCCCTCGGAGTAGTAAGGTGAACACTGAAGCTTTCTTT. It is translated as CASSPRSSKVNTEAFF.

The chain is built from TRBV11-3 and TRBJ2-5; D not resolved. V lost 5 bases, J lost 1 base, and 8 bases lay in between. The CDR3 has 13 residues. Germline V gene data show CDR1 as SGHNT and CDR2 as YENEEA. The CDR3 region is CASSPPSQETQYF. The CDR3 nucleotides read TGTGCCAGCAGCCCCCCCTCCCAAGAGACCCAGTACTTC.

The count of this clone is one. V is TRBV5-1 and J is TRBJ2-3; D is undetermined. Trimming stripped 1 base from V and 0 bases from J, with 9 bases between. Germline CDR1 reads SGHRS; CDR2 reads YFSETQ. The CDR3 sequence is 15 residues long. In nucleotides, the CDR3 is TGCGCCAGCAGCTTGCCAGAGACTAGCACAGATACGCAGTATTTT. It encodes CASSLPETSTDTQYF. The whole variable domain, filled in from reference TRBV5-1 and TRBJ2-3, reads KAGVTQTPRYLIKTRGQQVTLSCSPISGHRSVSWYQQTPGQGLQFLFEYFSETQRNKGNFPGRFSGRQFSNSRSEMNVSTLELGDSALYLCASSLPETSTDTQYFGPGTRLTVL.

This chain connects TRBV7-2 to TRBJ2-1; 9 positions agree with TRBD2. This CDR3 comprises 15 residues. The V segment lost 5 bases and the J segment 2 bases; nucleotides outside the gene matches: 4. Per the germline V gene, CDR1 is SGHTA and CDR2 is FQGNSA. For the CDR3, the DNA is TGTGCCAGCAGCCAACGACTAGCGGCCTACAATGAGCAGTTCTTC. Protein: CASSQRLAAYNEQFF.

This clone was seen more than once but under ten times. CDR3 region: CASSAPTRQGWTDTQYF. DNA for the CDR3: TGTGCCAGTAGTGCCCCAACCCGACAGGGTTGGACAGATACGCAGTATTTT. This chain uses TRBV19 with TRBJ2-3; 7 bases match TRBD1. The V gene end was trimmed by 5 bases and the J gene end by 3 bases; junction bases not matched to a gene: 14. There are 17 residues in the CDR3. From germline, CDR1 is LNHDA and CDR2 SQIVND (reference sequence).

This sequence joins TRBV5-1 and TRBJ1-2; 9 nucleotides match TRBD1. Germline V gives CDR1 SGHRS, CDR2 YFSETQ. J lost 3 bases, V lost 3 bases, and 3 bases had no gene match. The CDR3 spans 14 residues. The DNA for the CDR3 is TGCGCCAGCAGCTGGGACAGGGTGGACTATGGCTACACCTTC. Amino acids: CASSWDRVDYGYTF.

J is TRBJ2-7 and V is TRBV6-5, with a possible D match to TRBD1 (6 bases). The CDR3 is made up of 14 amino acids. V was trimmed by 5 bases and J by 1 base, leaving 12 bases between them. CDR1 and CDR2 (germline): MNHEY, SVGAGI. CDR3 loop: CASSTYRESYEQYF. The CDR3 bases are TGTGCCAGCAGTACCTACAGGGAATCCTACGAGCAGTACTTC.

The chain carries TRBV30 and TRBJ2-1, with D maybe TRBD2 (5 bases). V shed 2 bases and J shed 7 bases, with 6 bases lying between them. Germline assignment: CDR1 GTSNPN and CDR2 SVGIG (reference sequence). There are 11 residues in the CDR3. CDR3 region: CAWSRLNEQFF. Here the CDR3 DNA reads TGTGCCTGGAGTAGACTAAATGAGCAGTTCTTC.

This rearrangement joins TRBV2 to TRBJ2-5, with TRBD2 as a possible D gene (6 bases). Trimming removed 4 bases at V and 5 bases at J, with 14 bases between. Germline CDR1 reads SNHLY; CDR2 reads FYNNEI. CDR3 length equals 14 residues. The CDR3 reads CASSVPTSSETQYF. The CDR3 DNA is TGTGCCAGCAGTGTCCCAACTAGCTCGGAGACCCAGTACTTC. The full variable domain, in which reference TRBV2 and TRBJ2-5 provide the parts outside the CDR3, is EPEVTQTPSHQVTQMGQEVILRCVPISNHLYFYWYRQILGQKVEFLVSFYNNEISEKSEIFDDQFSVERPDGSNFTLKIRSTKLEDSAMYFCASSVPTSSETQYFGPGTRLLVL.

This clone was detected only a few times. The gene calls are TRBV27 and TRBJ2-5; 10 nucleotides agree with TRBD1. Germline V gives CDR1 MNHEY, CDR2 SMNVEV (reference sequence). The J segment lost 3 bases and the V segment lost 5 bases, leaving 9 bases of the junction unmatched. This CDR3 is built from 16 residues. CDR3 coding DNA: TGTGCCAGCAGTCCTCCTCCGGGACAGGGGAAAGAGACCCAGTACTTC. The encoded protein is CASSPPPGQGKETQYF.